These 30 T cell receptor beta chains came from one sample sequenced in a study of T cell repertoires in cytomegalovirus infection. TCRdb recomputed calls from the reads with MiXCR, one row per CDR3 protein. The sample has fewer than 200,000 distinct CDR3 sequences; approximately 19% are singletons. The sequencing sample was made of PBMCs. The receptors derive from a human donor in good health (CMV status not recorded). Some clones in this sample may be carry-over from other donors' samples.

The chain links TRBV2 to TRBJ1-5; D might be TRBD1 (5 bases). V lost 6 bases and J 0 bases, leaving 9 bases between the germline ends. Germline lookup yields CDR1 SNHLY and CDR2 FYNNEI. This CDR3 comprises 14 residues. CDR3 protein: CASRDNYSNQPQHF. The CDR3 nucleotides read TGTGCCAGCAGGGACAATTATAGCAATCAGCCCCAGCATTTT.

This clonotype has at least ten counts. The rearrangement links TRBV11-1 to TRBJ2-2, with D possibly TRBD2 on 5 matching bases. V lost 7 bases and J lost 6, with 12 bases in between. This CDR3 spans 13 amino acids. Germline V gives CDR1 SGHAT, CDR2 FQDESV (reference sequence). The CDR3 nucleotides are TGTGCCAGCACCTTGGAGGTTGCCGGGGAGCTGTTTTTT. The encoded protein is CASTLEVAGELFF.

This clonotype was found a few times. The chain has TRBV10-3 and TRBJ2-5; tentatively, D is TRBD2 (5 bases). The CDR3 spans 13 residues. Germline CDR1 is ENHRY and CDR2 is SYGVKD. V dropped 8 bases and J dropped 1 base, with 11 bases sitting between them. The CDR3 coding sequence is TGTGCCATCGGCGGGTGGACCCAAGAGACCCAGTACTTC. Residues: CAIGGWTQETQYF.

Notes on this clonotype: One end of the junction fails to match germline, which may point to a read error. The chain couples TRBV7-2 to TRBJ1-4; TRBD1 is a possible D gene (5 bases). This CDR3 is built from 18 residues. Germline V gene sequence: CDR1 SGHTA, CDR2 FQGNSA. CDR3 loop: CASSLDSGPLSTHEKLFF. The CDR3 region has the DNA TGTGCCAGCAGCCTCGACAGTGGCCCCCTCTCAACTCATGAAAAACTGTTTTTT. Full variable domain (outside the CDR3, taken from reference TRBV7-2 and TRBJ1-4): GAGVSQSPSNKVTEKGKDVELRCDPISGHTALYWYRQSLGQGLEFLIYFQGNSAPDKSGLPSDRFSAERTGGSVSTLTIQRTQQEDSAVYLCASSLDSGPLSTHEKLFFGSGTQLSVL.

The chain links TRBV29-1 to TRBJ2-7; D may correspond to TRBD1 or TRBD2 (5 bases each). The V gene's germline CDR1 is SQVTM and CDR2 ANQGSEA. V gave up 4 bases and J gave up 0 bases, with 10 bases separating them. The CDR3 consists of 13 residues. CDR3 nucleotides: TGCAGCGTTGCGGCAGGGAGCTCCTACGAGCAGTACTTC. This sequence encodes CSVAAGSSYEQYF.

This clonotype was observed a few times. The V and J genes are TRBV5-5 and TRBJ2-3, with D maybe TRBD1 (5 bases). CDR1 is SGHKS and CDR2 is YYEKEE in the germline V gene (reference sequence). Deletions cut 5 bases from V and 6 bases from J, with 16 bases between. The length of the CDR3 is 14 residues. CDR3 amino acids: CASRVTGVGDTQYF. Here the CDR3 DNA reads TGTGCCAGCAGGGTTACAGGAGTAGGGGATACGCAGTATTTT.

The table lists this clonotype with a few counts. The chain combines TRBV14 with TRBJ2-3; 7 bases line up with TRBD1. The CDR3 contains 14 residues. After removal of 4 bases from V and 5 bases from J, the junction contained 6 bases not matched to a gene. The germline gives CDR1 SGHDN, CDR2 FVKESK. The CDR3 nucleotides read TGTGCCAGCAGCCCGGGACAGTTGGGAGATACGCAGTATTTT. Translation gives CASSPGQLGDTQYF. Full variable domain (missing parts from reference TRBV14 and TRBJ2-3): EAGVTQFPSHSVIEKGQTVTLRCDPISGHDNLYWYRRVMGKEIKFLLHFVKESKQDESGMPNNRFLAERTGGTYSTLKVQPAELEDSGVYFCASSPGQLGDTQYFGPGTRLTVL.

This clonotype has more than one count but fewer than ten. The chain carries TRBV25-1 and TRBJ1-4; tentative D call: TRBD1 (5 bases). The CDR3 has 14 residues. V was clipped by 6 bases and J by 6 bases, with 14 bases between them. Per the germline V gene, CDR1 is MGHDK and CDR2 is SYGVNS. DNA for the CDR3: TGTGCCAGCAGGAACCAGGGAAAGGATGAAAAACTGTTTTTT. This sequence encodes CASRNQGKDEKLFF.

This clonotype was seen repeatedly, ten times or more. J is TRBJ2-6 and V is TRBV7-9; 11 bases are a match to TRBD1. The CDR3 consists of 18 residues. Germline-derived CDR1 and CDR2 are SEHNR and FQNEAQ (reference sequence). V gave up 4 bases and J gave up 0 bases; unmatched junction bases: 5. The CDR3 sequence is CASSSPGTGGSGANVLTF. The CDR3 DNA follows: TGTGCCAGCAGCTCGCCCGGGACAGGGGGCTCTGGGGCCAACGTCCTGACTTTC.

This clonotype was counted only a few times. In DNA form, the CDR3 reads TGTGCCAGTAAGGTTCCGGGCGGCTACACCTTC. Translated: CASKVPGGYTF. The chain recombines TRBV19 with TRBJ1-2; D not resolved. The V and J ends lost 7 bases and 8 bases respectively, with 11 bases between them. The CDR3 is 11 amino acids. Germline V gives CDR1 LNHDA, CDR2 SQIVND (reference sequence).

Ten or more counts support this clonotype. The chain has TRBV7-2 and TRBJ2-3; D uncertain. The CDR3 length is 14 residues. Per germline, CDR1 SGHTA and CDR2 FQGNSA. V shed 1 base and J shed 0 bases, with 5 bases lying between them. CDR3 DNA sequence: TGTGCCAGCAGCTTAGGGGCTAGCACAGATACGCAGTATTTT. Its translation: CASSLGASTDTQYF.

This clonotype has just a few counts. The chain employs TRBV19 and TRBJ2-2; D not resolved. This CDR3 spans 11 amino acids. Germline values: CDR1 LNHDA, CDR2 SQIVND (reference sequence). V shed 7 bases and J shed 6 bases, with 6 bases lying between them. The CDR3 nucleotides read TGTGCCAGTATGAATGCCGGGGAGCTGTTTTTT. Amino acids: CASMNAGELFF.

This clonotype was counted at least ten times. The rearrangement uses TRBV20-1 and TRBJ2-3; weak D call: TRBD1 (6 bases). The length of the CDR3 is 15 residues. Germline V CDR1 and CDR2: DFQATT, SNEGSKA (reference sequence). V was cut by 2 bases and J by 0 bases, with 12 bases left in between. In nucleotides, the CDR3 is TGCAGTGCTAGATACCGACAGGCTAGCACAGATACGCAGTATTTT. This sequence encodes CSARYRQASTDTQYF.

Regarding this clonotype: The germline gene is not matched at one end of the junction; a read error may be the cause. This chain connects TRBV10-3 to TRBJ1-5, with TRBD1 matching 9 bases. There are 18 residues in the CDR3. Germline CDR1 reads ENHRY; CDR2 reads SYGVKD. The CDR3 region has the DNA TGTGCCATCAGTGAGCCGCCCGGGACAGGGTCTGGGAATCGGCCCCAGCATTTT. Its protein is CAISEPPGTGSGNRPQHF.

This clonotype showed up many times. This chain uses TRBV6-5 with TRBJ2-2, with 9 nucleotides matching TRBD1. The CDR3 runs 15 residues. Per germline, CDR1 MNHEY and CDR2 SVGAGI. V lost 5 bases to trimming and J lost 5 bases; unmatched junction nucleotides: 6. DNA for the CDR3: TGTGCCAGCAGTCGAGGACAGGGGCGGACCGGGGAGCTGTTTTTT. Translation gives CASSRGQGRTGELFF.

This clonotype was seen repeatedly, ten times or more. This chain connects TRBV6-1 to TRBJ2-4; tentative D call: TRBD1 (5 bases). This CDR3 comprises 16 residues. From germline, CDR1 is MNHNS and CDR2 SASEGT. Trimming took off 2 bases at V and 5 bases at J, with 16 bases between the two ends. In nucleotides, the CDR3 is TGTGCCAGCAGTGAATTTGACCAGGGCGCCCAAAACATTCAGTACTTC. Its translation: CASSEFDQGAQNIQYF.

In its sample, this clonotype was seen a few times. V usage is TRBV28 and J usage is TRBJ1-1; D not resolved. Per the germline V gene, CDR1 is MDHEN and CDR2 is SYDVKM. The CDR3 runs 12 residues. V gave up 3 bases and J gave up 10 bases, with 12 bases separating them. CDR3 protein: CASSFFGLGAFF. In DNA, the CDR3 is TGTGCCAGCAGTTTTTTCGGTTTGGGAGCTTTCTTT.

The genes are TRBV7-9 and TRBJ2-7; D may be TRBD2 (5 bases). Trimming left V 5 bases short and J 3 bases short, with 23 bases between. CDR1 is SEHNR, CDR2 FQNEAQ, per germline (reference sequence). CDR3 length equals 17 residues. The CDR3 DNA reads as TGTGCCAGCAGCCAGCGGCCAGACGCGGGCCCCCACTACGAGCAGTACTTC. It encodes CASSQRPDAGPHYEQYF.

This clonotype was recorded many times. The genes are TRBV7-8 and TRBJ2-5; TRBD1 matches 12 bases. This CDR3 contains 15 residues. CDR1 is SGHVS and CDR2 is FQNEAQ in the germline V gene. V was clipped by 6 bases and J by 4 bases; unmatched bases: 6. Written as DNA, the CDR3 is TGTGCCAGCAGTAGGGACAGGGGGCGAGGAGAGACCCAGTACTTC. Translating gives CASSRDRGRGETQYF.

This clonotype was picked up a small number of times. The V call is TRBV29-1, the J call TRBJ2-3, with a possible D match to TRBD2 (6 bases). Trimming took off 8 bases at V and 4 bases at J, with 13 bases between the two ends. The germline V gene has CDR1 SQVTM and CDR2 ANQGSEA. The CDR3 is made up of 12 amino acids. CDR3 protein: CSTISGADTQYF. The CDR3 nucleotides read TGCAGCACTATATCGGGGGCAGATACGCAGTATTTT.

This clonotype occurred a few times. The CDR3 loop reads CAWSGPGEQYF. The DNA of the CDR3 is TGTGCCTGGAGTGGACCTGGGGAGCAGTACTTC. The chain recombines TRBV30 with TRBJ2-7; D not certain. The V end was cut by 1 base, the J end by 7 bases, with 8 bases between. The germline gives CDR1 GTSNPN, CDR2 SVGIG (reference sequence). The CDR3 sequence is 11 residues long.

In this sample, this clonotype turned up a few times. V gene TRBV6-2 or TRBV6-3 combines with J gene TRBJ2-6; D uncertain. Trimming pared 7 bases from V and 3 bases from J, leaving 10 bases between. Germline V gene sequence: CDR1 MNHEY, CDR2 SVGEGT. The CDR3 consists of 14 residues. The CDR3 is CASKDWGGANVLTF. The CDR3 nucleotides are TGTGCCAGCAAAGACTGGGGTGGGGCCAACGTCCTGACTTTC.

The CDR3 loop reads CASSFSGGAPSTDTQYF. The CDR3 DNA is TGTGCCAGCAGTTTTTCCGGGGGGGCGCCTAGCACAGATACGCAGTATTTT. The chain is built from TRBV28 and TRBJ2-3; 8 positions match TRBD2. The CDR3 loop spans 17 amino acids. Germline V gives CDR1 MDHEN, CDR2 SYDVKM. V was clipped by 3 bases and J by 0 bases; unmatched bases: 8.

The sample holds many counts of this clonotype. CDR3 sequence: CASSSGTHQPQHF. The CDR3 coding sequence is TGTGCCAGCAGCTCCGGGACACATCAGCCCCAGCATTTT. The chain joins TRBV7-2 to TRBJ1-5, with a possible D match to TRBD1 (6 bases). The germline CDR1 and CDR2 sequences are SGHTA and FQGNSA. CDR3 size: 13 residues. Trimming pared 4 bases from V and 5 bases from J, leaving 9 bases between.

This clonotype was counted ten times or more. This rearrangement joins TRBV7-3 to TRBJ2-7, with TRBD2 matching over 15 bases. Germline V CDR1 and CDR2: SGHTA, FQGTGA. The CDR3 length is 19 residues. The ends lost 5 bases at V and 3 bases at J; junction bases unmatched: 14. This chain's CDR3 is CASSVWTSGGGHSVYEQYF. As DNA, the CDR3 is TGTGCCAGCAGCGTTTGGACTAGCGGGGGGGGTCACTCCGTCTACGAGCAGTACTTC. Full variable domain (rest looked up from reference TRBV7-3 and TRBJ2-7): GAGVSQTPSNKVTEKGKYVELRCDPISGHTALYWYRQSLGQGPEFLIYFQGTGAADDSGLPNDRFFAVRPEGSVSTLKIQRTERGDSAVYLCASSVWTSGGGHSVYEQYFGPGTRLTVT.

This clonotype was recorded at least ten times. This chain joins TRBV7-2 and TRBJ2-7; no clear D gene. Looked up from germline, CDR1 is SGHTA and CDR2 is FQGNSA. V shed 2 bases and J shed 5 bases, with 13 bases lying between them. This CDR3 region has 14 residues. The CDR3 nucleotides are TGTGCCAGCAGCTTATACCCACAAACACACGAGCAGTACTTC. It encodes CASSLYPQTHEQYF.

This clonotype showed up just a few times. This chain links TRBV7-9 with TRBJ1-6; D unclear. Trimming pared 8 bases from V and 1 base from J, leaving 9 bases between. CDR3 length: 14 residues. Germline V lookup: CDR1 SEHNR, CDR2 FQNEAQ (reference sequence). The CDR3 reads CASREGSYNSPLHF. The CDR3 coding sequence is TGTGCCAGCCGGGAAGGGTCCTATAATTCACCCCTCCACTTT.

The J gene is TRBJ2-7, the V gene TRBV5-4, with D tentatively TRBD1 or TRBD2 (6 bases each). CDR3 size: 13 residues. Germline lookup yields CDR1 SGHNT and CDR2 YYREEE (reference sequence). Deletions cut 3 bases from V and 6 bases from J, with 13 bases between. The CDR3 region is CASSSIQGGEQYF. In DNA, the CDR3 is TGTGCCAGCAGCTCGATACAGGGAGGCGAGCAGTACTTC.

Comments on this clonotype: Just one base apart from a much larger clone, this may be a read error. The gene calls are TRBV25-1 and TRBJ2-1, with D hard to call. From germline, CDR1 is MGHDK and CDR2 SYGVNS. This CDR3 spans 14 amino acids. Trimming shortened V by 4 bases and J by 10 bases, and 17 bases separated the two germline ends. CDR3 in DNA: TGTGCCAGCAGTGGCGGTGGTACCACCAAGGAGCAGTTCTTC. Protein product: CASSGGGTTKEQFF.

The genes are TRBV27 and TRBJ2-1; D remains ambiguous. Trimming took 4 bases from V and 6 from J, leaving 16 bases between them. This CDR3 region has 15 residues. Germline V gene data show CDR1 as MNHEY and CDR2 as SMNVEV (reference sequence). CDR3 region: CASSSDKARSNEQFF. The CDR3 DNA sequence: TGTGCCAGCAGTTCAGACAAGGCCCGCAGCAATGAGCAGTTCTTC.